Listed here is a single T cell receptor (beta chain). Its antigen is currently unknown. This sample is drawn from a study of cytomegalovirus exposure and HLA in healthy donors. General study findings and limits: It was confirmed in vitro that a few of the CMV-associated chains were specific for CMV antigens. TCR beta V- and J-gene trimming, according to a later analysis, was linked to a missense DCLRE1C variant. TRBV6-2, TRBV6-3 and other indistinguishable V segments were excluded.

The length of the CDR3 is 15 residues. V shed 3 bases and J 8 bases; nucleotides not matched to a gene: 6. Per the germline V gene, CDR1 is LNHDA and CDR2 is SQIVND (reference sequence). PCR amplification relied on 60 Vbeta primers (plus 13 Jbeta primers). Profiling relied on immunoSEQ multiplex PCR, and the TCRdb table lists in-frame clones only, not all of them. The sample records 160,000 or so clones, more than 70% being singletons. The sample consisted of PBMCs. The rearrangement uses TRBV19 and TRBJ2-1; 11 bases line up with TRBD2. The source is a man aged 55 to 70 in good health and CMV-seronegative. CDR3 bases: TGTGCCAGTAGTATTTTAGCGGGAGGGTGGGATGAGCAGTTCTTC. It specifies CASSILAGGWDEQFF.